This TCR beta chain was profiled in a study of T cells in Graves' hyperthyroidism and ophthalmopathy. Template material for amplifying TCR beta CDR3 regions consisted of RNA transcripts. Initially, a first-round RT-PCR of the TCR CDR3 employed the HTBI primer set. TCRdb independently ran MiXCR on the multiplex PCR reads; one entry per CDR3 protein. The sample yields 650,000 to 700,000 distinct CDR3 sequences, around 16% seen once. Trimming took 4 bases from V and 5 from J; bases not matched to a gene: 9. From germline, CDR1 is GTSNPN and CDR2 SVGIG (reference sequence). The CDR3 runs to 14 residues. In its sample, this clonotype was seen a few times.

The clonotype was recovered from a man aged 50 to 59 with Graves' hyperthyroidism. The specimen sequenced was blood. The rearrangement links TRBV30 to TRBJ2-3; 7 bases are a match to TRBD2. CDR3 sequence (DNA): TGTGCCTGGACAAAGGGAGGGAGTGGAGATACGCAGTATTTT. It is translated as CAWTKGGSGDTQYF.